This T cell receptor (beta chain) came from a study of cytomegalovirus exposure and HLA in healthy donors. For the study at large: Some 91 million unique TCRs from HLA-typed donors were held in an early release of data.

The J segment lost 6 bases and the V segment lost 3 bases, leaving 6 bases of the junction unmatched. This CDR3 region has 13 residues. Germline values: CDR1 GTSNPN, CDR2 SVGIG (reference sequence). About this clone itself: Its target is not known.

Study-wide points: Later analysis suggested links between common viral pathogens and several top significant clusters.

The study ran its PCR with 60 Vbeta and 13 Jbeta primers. The table came from immunoSEQ multiplex PCR; TCRdb's copy has only in-frame clones and leaves some out. The sample shows 140,000 or so clones, roughly 80% of them seen only once. The V call is TRBV30, the J call TRBJ2-7; TRBD2 matches at 9 bases. The receptor comes from a woman between 40 and 55 years old in good health and CMV-seropositive. Sequenced input: PBMCs. The DNA for the CDR3 is TGTGCCTGGAGGCGAGCGGGGGGCGGCGAGCAGTACTTC. Translated: CAWRRAGGGEQYF.